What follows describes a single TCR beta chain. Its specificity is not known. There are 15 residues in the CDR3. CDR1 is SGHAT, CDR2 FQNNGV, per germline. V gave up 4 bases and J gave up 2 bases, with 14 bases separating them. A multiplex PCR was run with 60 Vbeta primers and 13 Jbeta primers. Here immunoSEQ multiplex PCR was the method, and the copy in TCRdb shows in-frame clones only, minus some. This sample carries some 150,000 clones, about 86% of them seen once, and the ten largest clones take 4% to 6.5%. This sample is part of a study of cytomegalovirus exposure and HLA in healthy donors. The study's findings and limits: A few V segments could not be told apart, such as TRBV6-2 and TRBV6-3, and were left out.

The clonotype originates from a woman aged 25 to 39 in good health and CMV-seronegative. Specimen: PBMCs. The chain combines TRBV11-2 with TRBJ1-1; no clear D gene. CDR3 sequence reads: CASSSLTPSNTEAFF. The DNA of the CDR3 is TGTGCCAGCAGCTCCCTGACACCTTCCAACACTGAAGCTTTCTTT.